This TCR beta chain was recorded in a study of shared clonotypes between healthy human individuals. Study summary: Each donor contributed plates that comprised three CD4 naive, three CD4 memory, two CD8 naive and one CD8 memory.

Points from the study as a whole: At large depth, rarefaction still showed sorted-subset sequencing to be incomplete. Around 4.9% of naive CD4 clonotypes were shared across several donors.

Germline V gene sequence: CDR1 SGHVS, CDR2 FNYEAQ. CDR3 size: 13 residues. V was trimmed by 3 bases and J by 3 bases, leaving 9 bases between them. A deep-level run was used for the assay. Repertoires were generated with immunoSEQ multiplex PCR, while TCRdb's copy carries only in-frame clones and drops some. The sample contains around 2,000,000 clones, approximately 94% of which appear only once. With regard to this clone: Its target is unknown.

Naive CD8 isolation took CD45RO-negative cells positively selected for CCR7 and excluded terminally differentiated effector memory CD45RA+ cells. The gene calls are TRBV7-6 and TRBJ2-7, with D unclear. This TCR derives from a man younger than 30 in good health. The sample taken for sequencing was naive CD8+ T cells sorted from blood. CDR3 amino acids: CASSLFYGYEQYF. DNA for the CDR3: TGTGCCAGCAGCTTGTTCTACGGCTACGAGCAGTACTTC.